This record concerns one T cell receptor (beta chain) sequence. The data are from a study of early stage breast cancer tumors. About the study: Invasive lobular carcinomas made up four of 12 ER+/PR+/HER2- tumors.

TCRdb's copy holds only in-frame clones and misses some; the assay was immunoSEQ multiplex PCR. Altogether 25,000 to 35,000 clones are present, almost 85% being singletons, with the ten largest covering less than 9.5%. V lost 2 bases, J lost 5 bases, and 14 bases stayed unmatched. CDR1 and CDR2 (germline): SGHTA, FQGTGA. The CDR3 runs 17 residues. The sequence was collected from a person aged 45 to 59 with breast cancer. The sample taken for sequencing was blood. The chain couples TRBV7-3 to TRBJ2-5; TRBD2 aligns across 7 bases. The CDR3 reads CASSLVGGGLMKETQYF. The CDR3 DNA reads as TGTGCCAGCAGCTTAGTCGGGGGAGGGTTGATGAAGGAGACCCAGTACTTC.